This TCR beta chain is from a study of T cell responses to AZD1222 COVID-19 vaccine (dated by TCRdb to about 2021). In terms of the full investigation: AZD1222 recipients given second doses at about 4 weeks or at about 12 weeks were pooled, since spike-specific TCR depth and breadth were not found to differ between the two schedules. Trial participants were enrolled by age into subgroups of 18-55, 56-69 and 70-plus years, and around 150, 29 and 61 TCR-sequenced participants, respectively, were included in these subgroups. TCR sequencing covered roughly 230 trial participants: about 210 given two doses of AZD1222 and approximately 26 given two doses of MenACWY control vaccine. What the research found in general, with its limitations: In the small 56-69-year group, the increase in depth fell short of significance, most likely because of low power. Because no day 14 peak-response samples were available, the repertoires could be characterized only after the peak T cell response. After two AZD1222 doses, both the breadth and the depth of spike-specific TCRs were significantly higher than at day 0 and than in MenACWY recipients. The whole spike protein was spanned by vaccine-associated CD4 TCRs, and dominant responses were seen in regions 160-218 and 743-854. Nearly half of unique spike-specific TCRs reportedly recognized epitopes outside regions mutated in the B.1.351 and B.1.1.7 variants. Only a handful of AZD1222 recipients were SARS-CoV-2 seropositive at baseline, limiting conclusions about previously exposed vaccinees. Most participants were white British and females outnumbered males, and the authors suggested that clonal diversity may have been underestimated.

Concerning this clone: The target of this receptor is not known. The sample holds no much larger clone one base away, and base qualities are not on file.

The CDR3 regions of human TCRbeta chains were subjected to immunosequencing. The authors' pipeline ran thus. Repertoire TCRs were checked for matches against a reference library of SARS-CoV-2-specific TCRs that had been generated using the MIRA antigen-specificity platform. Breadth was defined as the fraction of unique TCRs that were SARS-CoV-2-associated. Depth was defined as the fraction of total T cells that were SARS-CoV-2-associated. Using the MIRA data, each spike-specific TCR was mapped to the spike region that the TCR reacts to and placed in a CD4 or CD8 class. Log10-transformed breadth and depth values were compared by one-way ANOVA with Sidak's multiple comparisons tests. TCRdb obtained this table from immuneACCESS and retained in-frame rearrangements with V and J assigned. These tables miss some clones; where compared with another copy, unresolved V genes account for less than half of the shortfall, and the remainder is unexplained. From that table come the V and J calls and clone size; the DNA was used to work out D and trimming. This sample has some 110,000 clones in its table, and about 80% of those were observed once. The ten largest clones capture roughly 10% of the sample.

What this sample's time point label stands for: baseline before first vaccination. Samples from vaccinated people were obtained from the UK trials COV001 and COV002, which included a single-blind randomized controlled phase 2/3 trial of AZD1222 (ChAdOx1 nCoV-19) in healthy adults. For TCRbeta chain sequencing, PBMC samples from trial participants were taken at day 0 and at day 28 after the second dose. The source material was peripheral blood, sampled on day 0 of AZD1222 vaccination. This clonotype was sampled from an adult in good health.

The CDR3: CASSELDSGEETQYF. The nucleotides are TGTGCCAGCAGTGAATTAGACAGTGGGGAAGAGACCCAGTACTTC. The sequence links TRBV6-1 to TRBJ2-5; matching of 5 bases hints at TRBD1 as the D gene. According to the germline V gene, CDR1 reads MNHNS and CDR2 reads SASEGT. Reading from cysteine to phenylalanine, the CDR3 counts 15 amino acids. The only DNA kept is the CDR3, 45 bases in frame from the first base. V sheds 2 bases and J sheds 3 bases, leaving 13 bases between their ends.